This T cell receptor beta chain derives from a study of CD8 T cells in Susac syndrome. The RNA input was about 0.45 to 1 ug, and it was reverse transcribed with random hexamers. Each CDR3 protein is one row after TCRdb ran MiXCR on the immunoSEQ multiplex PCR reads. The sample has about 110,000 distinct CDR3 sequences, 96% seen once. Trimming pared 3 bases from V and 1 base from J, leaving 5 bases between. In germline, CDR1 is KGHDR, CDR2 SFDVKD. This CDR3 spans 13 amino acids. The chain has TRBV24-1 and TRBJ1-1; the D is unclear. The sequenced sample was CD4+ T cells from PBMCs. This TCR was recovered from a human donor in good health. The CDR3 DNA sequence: TGTGCCACCAGTGATGCAAAGAACACTGAAGCTTTCTTT. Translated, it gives CATSDAKNTEAFF.